This T cell receptor beta chain was documented in a study of CD8 T cells in ankylosing spondylitis (dated by TCRdb to about 2017). Concerning the study at large: To find TCR variants linked to disease, the study profiled T cell receptor beta repertoires in ankylosing spondylitis patients and healthy donors. The whole study cohort included about a hundred healthy donors and over 20 ankylosing spondylitis patients. Peripheral blood was sampled, and synovial fluid was additionally collected from ankylosing spondylitis patients.

According to the germline V gene (reference sequence), CDR1 reads MNHEY and CDR2 reads SMNVEV. Relative to germline, V is 8 bases shorter and J is 1 base shorter, with 5 bases between their ends. Its CDR3 holds 12 amino acids, cysteine through phenylalanine. Here the CDR3 DNA is all that survives: 36 bases in frame from base 1. Beyond this particular receptor, the publication reports: A TCR beta motif of eight highly homologous amino acid variants appeared characteristic of blood from ankylosing spondylitis patients. Some motif variants were previously reported in synovial fluid and blood of reactive arthritis patients, suggesting common disease-initiation mechanisms. According to the report, matched synovial fluid samples from ankylosing spondylitis patients were significantly enriched for the disease-linked clones. The disease-linked clones showed a CD8+ phenotype and occurred at relatively low frequencies in peripheral blood.

This clonotype has at least ten counts. No cognate antigen has been identified for it. No base quality information exists; no much larger clone differs at one position. Data came from an Illumina HiSeq 2500. Quantitative 5'-RACE with molecular barcodes was used to prepare TCR beta libraries. The authors' analysis ran thus. To identify disease-linked TCR variants, a new computational method was used, one built on a probabilistic model of VDJ rearrangement. The raw public reads went through TCRdb reprocessing: fastp at Q25, MiXCR clone calling, in-frame beta chains kept. Rows matching on CDR3 protein sequence are summarized as one entry with the most common DNA and genes. The V and J calls were determined by TCRdb, not by the authors. In this sample the table shows some 220,000 distinct CDR3 sequences, roughly a tenth of which occur a single time. Of the sample, less than 3% falls within the top ten clones.

Sequencing was carried out using blood, either unsorted or a sorted T cell fraction (not recorded which). The source is a male donor with ankylosing spondylitis or in good health (not recorded which). Here the chain combines TRBV27 and TRBJ2-2; no D gene is confidently identified. The bases are TGTGCCAGCTTAGGGAACACCGGGGAGCTGTTTTTT. It encodes CASLGNTGELFF.